Listed here are 32 T cell receptor beta chains from one sample, sequenced in a study of cytomegalovirus exposure and HLA in healthy donors. PCR involved 60 Vbeta and 13 Jbeta primers. Generated by immunoSEQ multiplex PCR, the TCRdb table keeps only in-frame clones and is missing some. The sample carries about 150,000 clones, around two thirds recorded once. The sequencing sample was made of PBMCs. Source of these receptors: an older woman in good health and CMV-seropositive.

The V and J genes are TRBV4-1 and TRBJ2-1; no definite D call. Germline CDR1 reads MGHRA; CDR2 reads YSYEKL. Trimming removed 1 base at V and 8 bases at J, with 15 bases between. The CDR3 is 15 amino acids. The CDR3 coding sequence is TGCGCCAGCAGCCAAGGCCTAGGCGGTCCGGATGAGCAGTTCTTC. This encodes CASSQGLGGPDEQFF.

V and J are TRBV5-4 and TRBJ1-1; TRBD1 aligns across 7 bases. The junction had 11 bases not matched to a gene; V was cut back by 4 bases and J by 5 bases. The germline CDR1 and CDR2 sequences are SGHNT and YYREEE (reference sequence). This CDR3 contains 15 residues. CDR3 protein: CASSRPGQRGTEAFF. CDR3 nucleotide sequence: TGTGCCAGCAGCCGACCGGGACAGAGAGGGACTGAAGCTTTCTTT.

This clone has more than one count but fewer than ten. This rearrangement joins TRBV5-4 to TRBJ1-1; TRBD1 matches at 8 bases. This CDR3 contains 14 residues. Unmatched junction bases numbered 6, after V lost 0 bases and J lost 8 bases. Germline V gene lookup returns CDR1 SGHNT and CDR2 YYREEE (reference sequence). CDR3 bases: TGTGCCAGCAGCTTGGGAGGGGACAGGAACGAAGCTTTCTTT. Its protein product is CASSLGGDRNEAFF.

The genes are TRBV28 and TRBJ1-2; unclear D gene. Germline loops: CDR1 MDHEN, CDR2 SYDVKM. There are 12 residues in the CDR3. Trimming cost V 6 bases and J 3 bases, with 8 bases left between them. CDR3 loop: CASRSVDYGYTF. As DNA, the CDR3 is TGTGCCAGCAGGTCGGTAGACTATGGCTACACCTTC.

As for this clone: The sample has other DNA sequences that encode this CDR3 too. V and J are TRBV10-3 and TRBJ1-1, with D possibly TRBD1 on 6 matching bases. The CDR3 has 13 amino acids. Germline CDR1 is ENHRY and CDR2 is SYGVKD. The V gene lost 6 bases and the J gene lost 0 bases, with 8 bases spanning the gap. This CDR3 reads CAIRDSMNTEAFF. The CDR3 nucleotides are TGTGCCATCAGGGACAGTATGAACACTGAAGCTTTCTTT.

The chain carries TRBV4-1 and TRBJ1-5, with D perhaps TRBD1 (6 bases). Between the trimmed V and J ends, which lost 1 base and 0 bases, there was a span of 10 bases. In germline, CDR1 is MGHRA, CDR2 YSYEKL. The CDR3 totals 16 residues. CDR3 loop: CASSQGTEISNQPQHF. The CDR3 region has the DNA TGCGCCAGCAGCCAAGGGACAGAGATTAGCAATCAGCCCCAGCATTTT.

The J gene is TRBJ1-1, the V gene TRBV28, with D possibly matching TRBD1 (5 bases). The germline V and J ends were trimmed by 8 bases and 1 base, with 20 bases remaining between them. This CDR3 comprises 16 residues. The germline V gene encodes CDR1 MDHEN and CDR2 SYDVKM. CDR3 DNA sequence: TGTGCCAGCGGACTAGGGGCAGGCACAGCGAACACTGAAGCTTTCTTT. This encodes CASGLGAGTANTEAFF.

The rearrangement links TRBV19 to TRBJ1-2; D gene uncertain. CDR3 length: 13 residues. Trimming shortened V by 4 bases and J by 4 bases, and 10 bases separated the two germline ends. Germline V gene sequence: CDR1 LNHDA, CDR2 SQIVND (reference sequence). The CDR3 nucleotides read TGTGCCAGTAGTACTGGGCCAGCCTATGGCTACACCTTC. Translation: CASSTGPAYGYTF.

This chain joins TRBV30 and TRBJ1-1; 9 bases are a match to TRBD1. This CDR3 spans 15 amino acids. Trimming cost V 4 bases and J 3 bases; bases outside gene matches: 9. Germline V gene sequence: CDR1 GTSNPN, CDR2 SVGIG (reference sequence). CDR3 DNA sequence: TGTGCCTGGATCCCTAAGGACAGGGGATACACTGAAGCTTTCTTT. Translating gives CAWIPKDRGYTEAFF.

This clone was seen only a few times. V is TRBV28 and J is TRBJ2-3, with 13 bases fitting TRBD2. V was pared by 7 bases and J by 2 bases, with 9 bases of the junction left unmatched. The germline V gene has CDR1 MDHEN and CDR2 SYDVKM. The CDR3 consists of 17 residues. CDR3 in DNA: TGTGCCAGCAACCAAGGGACTAGCGGGACCCACACAGATACGCAGTATTTT. It encodes CASNQGTSGTHTDTQYF. The complete variable domain, with remaining parts taken from reference TRBV28 and TRBJ2-3, reads DVKVTQSSRYLVKRTGEKVFLECVQDMDHENMFWYRQDPGLGLRLIYFSYDVKMKEKGDIPEGYSVSREKKERFSLILESASTNQTSMYLCASNQGTSGTHTDTQYFGPGTRLTVL.

CDR3 nucleotides: TGTGCCAGCGGACAGGCTAACTATGGCTACACCTTC. This translates into CASGQANYGYTF. The chain recombines TRBV28 with TRBJ1-2, with 7 bases identical to TRBD1. The germline CDR1 and CDR2 sequences are MDHEN and SYDVKM. The CDR3 has 12 residues. Losses at the gene ends were 8 bases for V and 0 bases for J; bases not matched to a gene: 0.

The genes are TRBV19 and TRBJ1-4; TRBD1 is a possible D gene (6 bases). This CDR3 is 16 amino acids long. V lost 6 bases to trimming and J lost 4 bases, with 18 bases between them. The V gene's germline CDR1 is LNHDA and CDR2 SQIVND (reference sequence). CDR3 region: CASRRTRTAYNEKLFF. The CDR3 DNA follows: TGTGCCAGTAGGAGGACTCGGACAGCGTATAATGAAAAACTGTTTTTT.

This clone was detected once. The V and J genes are TRBV25-1 and TRBJ1-1; 10 nucleotides line up with TRBD1. The CDR3 runs 15 residues. V was clipped by 4 bases and J by 4 bases; unmatched bases: 6. Germline-derived CDR1 and CDR2 are MGHDK and SYGVNS. CDR3 coding DNA: TGTGCCAGCAGTGCCTCGGACAGGGGGACCACTGAAGCTTTCTTT. This gives the protein CASSASDRGTTEAFF.

This clone was observed a few times. The rearrangement joins TRBV19 to TRBJ2-3; 7 bases agree with TRBD2. V was pared by 5 bases and J by 4 bases, with 6 bases of the junction left unmatched. CDR1 is LNHDA and CDR2 is SQIVND in the germline V gene (reference sequence). The CDR3 contains 14 residues. CDR3 sequence (DNA): TGTGCCAGTAGTTCAGGACTAGTTTCAGATACGCAGTATTTT. Protein sequence: CASSSGLVSDTQYF.

The V gene is TRBV7-9, the J gene TRBJ2-1; D ambiguous. The CDR3 is made up of 11 amino acids. The V gene's germline CDR1 is SEHNR and CDR2 FQNEAQ (reference sequence). The V gene lost 2 bases and the J gene lost 9 bases, with 5 bases spanning the gap. Here the CDR3 DNA reads TGTGCCAGCAGCTTATCCATTGAGCAGTTCTTC. This sequence encodes CASSLSIEQFF.

This clone was observed a few times. The chain is built from TRBV5-4 and TRBJ2-6; tentatively, D is TRBD1 (5 bases). The germline gives CDR1 SGHNT, CDR2 YYREEE (reference sequence). The CDR3 is 17 residues long. The V and J ends lost 1 base and 4 bases respectively, with 15 bases between them. Here the CDR3 reads CASSLRGTGSGANVLTF. The CDR3 nucleotides read TGTGCCAGCAGCTTGAGGGGAACAGGTTCGGGGGCCAACGTCCTGACTTTC.

The chain joins TRBV10-2 to TRBJ1-3; D is undetermined. The CDR3 is made up of 15 amino acids. The V end was cut by 2 bases, the J end by 0 bases, with 8 bases between. The germline CDR1 and CDR2 sequences are WSHSY and SAAADI. Here the CDR3 reads CASSEPKSSGNTIYF. Here the CDR3 DNA reads TGCGCCAGCAGTGAGCCGAAGAGCTCTGGAAACACCATATATTTT.

The genes are TRBV27 and TRBJ1-5; no definite D call. Germline V CDR1 and CDR2: MNHEY, SMNVEV (reference sequence). V was shortened by 1 base and J by 1 base, with 5 bases between the two germline ends. This CDR3 region has 14 residues. The CDR3 is CASSLFVSNQPQHF. CDR3 nucleotide sequence: TGTGCCAGCAGTTTATTCGTCAGCAATCAGCCCCAGCATTTT.

This chain connects TRBV7-8 to TRBJ1-1, with 10 bases aligning to TRBD1. This CDR3 has 16 residues. V lost 5 bases to trimming and J lost 5 bases; unmatched junction nucleotides: 11. Germline CDR1 reads SGHVS; CDR2 reads FQNEAQ. CDR3 sequence (DNA): TGTGCCAGCAGCCTCTTCGGGACAGGGGTAGGGACTGAAGCTTTCTTT. Translated: CASSLFGTGVGTEAFF.

The CDR3 loop is CASSPHFTDTQYF. CDR3 DNA: TGTGCCAGCAGCCCCCACTTCACAGATACGCAGTATTTT. V usage is TRBV9 and J usage is TRBJ2-3; D is unclear. The CDR3 is 13 amino acids. The V and J ends lost 4 bases and 2 bases respectively, with 8 bases between them. Germline CDR1 is SGDLS and CDR2 is YYNGEE.

The gene calls are TRBV28 and TRBJ2-3; a possible D gene is TRBD2 (6 bases). Germline values: CDR1 MDHEN, CDR2 SYDVKM. V was trimmed by 6 bases and J by 6 bases, leaving 13 bases between them. CDR3 length: 13 residues. This chain's CDR3 is CASRRAGGDTQYF. In DNA, the CDR3 is TGTGCCAGCAGACGTGCTGGGGGGGATACGCAGTATTTT.

This sequence joins TRBV20-1 and TRBJ2-5; D is unclear. Germline CDR1 and CDR2: DFQATT and SNEGSKA (reference sequence). V was clipped by 6 bases and J by 0 bases, with 5 bases between them. This CDR3 is built from 11 residues. DNA of the CDR3: TGCAGTGCCAGTTACCAAGAGACCCAGTACTTC. It is translated as CSASYQETQYF.

A note on this clone: The same CDR3 arises from other DNA sequences in this sample as well. This rearrangement joins TRBV6-5 to TRBJ1-1, with 9 bases matching TRBD1. Looked up from germline, CDR1 is MNHEY and CDR2 is SVGAGI. The V segment lost 5 bases and the J segment 4 bases; nucleotides outside the gene matches: 2. CDR3 length equals 13 residues. The CDR3 sequence is CASSLQGATEAFF. CDR3 bases: TGTGCCAGCAGTCTACAGGGGGCCACTGAAGCTTTCTTT.

CDR3 residues: CALRDTTDTQYF. The CDR3 DNA is TGTGCCTTACGGGACACCACAGATACGCAGTATTTT. The chain employs TRBV6-4 and TRBJ2-3, with D maybe TRBD1 (6 bases). The CDR3 has 12 residues. The ends were cut back, 11 bases at V and 2 bases at J, with 11 bases in the middle. Per germline, CDR1 MRHNA and CDR2 SNTAGT.

The chain employs TRBV18 and TRBJ2-1; TRBD2 matches at 15 bases. Trimming at V came to 0 bases and at J to 0 bases, leaving 0 bases not matched to a gene. The CDR3 extends over 18 amino acids. From germline, CDR1 is KGHSH and CDR2 LQKENI. The CDR3 is CASSPPGLAGGSYNEQFF. The CDR3 coding sequence is TGTGCCAGCTCACCACCGGGACTAGCGGGAGGCTCCTACAATGAGCAGTTCTTC.

J is TRBJ2-5 and V is TRBV6-1, with TRBD1 identical over 7 bases. The DNA end is a closer match to TRBJ2-7, so the J assignment may be wrong. CDR1 and CDR2 from the germline V gene are MNHNS and SASEGT. CDR3 size: 14 residues. This CDR3 is CASSETGALYEQYF. The CDR3 region has the DNA TGTGCCAGCAGTGAAACAGGGGCTCTCTACGAGCAGTACTTC.

This clone was counted between two and nine times. The chain uses TRBV6-1 and TRBJ2-3, with 10 bases fitting TRBD2. J was trimmed by 0 bases and V by 1 base; bases with no gene match: 10. This CDR3 contains 19 residues. Germline CDR1 is MNHNS and CDR2 is SASEGT. The DNA for the CDR3 is TGTGCCAGCAGTGAAGGGATAGCGGGAGGAGGAGGTAGCACAGATACGCAGTATTTT. Amino acids: CASSEGIAGGGGSTDTQYF.

This clone came up once. The chain employs TRBV27 and TRBJ2-6, with a possible D match to TRBD2 (5 bases). This CDR3 is built from 17 residues. V lost 5 bases and J lost 0, with 14 bases in between. Germline V gene lookup returns CDR1 MNHEY and CDR2 SMNVEV (reference sequence). Written as DNA, the CDR3 is TGTGCCAGCAGTCCTCTGGACTGGAACTCTGGGGCCAACGTCCTGACTTTC. As protein: CASSPLDWNSGANVLTF.

The chain uses TRBV28 and TRBJ1-5, with TRBD1 matching 7 bases. The CDR3 extends over 18 amino acids. V dropped 6 bases and J dropped 0; count of bases not matched to a gene: 14. The germline gives CDR1 MDHEN, CDR2 SYDVKM. CDR3 sequence (DNA): TGTGCCAGCAGCATCGCCGGGACAGTCGGACATAGCAATCAGCCCCAGCATTTT. Residues: CASSIAGTVGHSNQPQHF.

The CDR3 sequence: CASSSRQGPNTEAFF. The CDR3 coding sequence is TGTGCCAGCAGCTCCCGACAGGGACCGAACACTGAAGCTTTCTTT. This chain uses TRBV7-3 with TRBJ1-1; 7 positions agree with TRBD1. CDR1 SGHTA and CDR2 FQGTGA come from the germline V gene. CDR3 size: 15 residues. With V trimmed by 4 bases and J by 1 base, 6 bases remained unmatched. Full variable domain (outside the CDR3, taken from reference TRBV7-3 and TRBJ1-1): GAGVSQTPSNKVTEKGKYVELRCDPISGHTALYWYRQSLGQGPEFLIYFQGTGAADDSGLPNDRFFAVRPEGSVSTLKIQRTERGDSAVYLCASSSRQGPNTEAFFGQGTRLTVV.

The chain couples TRBV5-5 to TRBJ2-1, with 8 bases identical to TRBD1. CDR1 and CDR2 from the germline V gene are SGHKS and YYEKEE (reference sequence). V shed 5 bases and J 3 bases; nucleotides not matched to a gene: 7. The CDR3 is 15 residues long. DNA of the CDR3: TGTGCCAGCAGGGACGGACAGGGCCTCTACAATGAGCAGTTCTTC. It codes for CASRDGQGLYNEQFF.

The chain links TRBV11-3 to TRBJ2-5; a weak D match, TRBD2 (7 bases). There are 15 residues in the CDR3. Germline CDR1 and CDR2: SGHNT and YENEEA. The V and J ends lost 0 bases and 4 bases respectively, with 12 bases between them. The CDR3 nucleotides are TGTGCCAGCAGCTTAGATGGCGGGGGCGGAGAGACCCAGTACTTC. Its translation is CASSLDGGGGETQYF.